This TCR beta chain appears in the sequencing data of a study of cytomegalovirus exposure and HLA in healthy donors. A multiplex PCR was run with 60 Vbeta primers and 13 Jbeta primers. Original processing notes: An analysis that came later counted approximately 76 million unique TCR beta chains, 10 million to 12 million shared. Generated by immunoSEQ multiplex PCR, the TCRdb table keeps only in-frame clones and is missing some. Clone size and V and J calls were adopted from that table, with D and trimming inferred from the DNA. The specimen's table records roughly 77,000 clones. CDR3 length: 14 amino acids. Germline V gene sequence: CDR1 SGHTA, CDR2 FQGNSA. With 4 bases clipped from V and 5 bases from J, the junction kept 5 bases outside the gene matches.

This clonotype was sampled from a female donor in good health and CMV-seropositive. Sequencing used PBMCs. The rearrangement joins TRBV7-2 to TRBJ2-1; 7 bases align to TRBD1. The CDR3 coding sequence is TGTGCCAGCAGCTCTCGACAGGGCAACAATGAGCAGTTCTTC. Its translation: CASSSRQGNNEQFF.